This TCR beta chain was recorded in a study of blood T cell repertoires in COVID-19. V gave up 4 bases and J gave up 9 bases, with 13 bases separating them. CDR1 SEHNR and CDR2 FQNEAQ come from the germline V gene (reference sequence). CDR3 size: 13 residues. How the authors handled the data: Reference gene primer amplification gave estimated nucleated cell counts. Measured with immunoSEQ multiplex PCR; TCRdb has only the in-frame clones, and not every one. The V and J calls and clone size are taken from that table; D and trimming were inferred from the DNA. This sample has 55,000 to 65,000 clones, with 70% to 90% found just once.

This rearrangement joins TRBV7-9 to TRBJ2-4; possibly TRBD2 for D (5 bases). The sample comprised peripheral blood. The receptor's source is a man in his 60s with COVID-19, enrolled during active disease. Here the CDR3 reads CASSSARGFIQYF. The CDR3 coding sequence is TGTGCCAGCAGCTCTGCTCGCGGGTTCATTCAGTACTTC.